A selection of T cell receptor beta chains follows, all from one sample in a study of post-analysis software for immune sequencing data. TCRdb re-analysed the PCR reads in MiXCR, keeping a single row per CDR3 protein. Of roughly 670,000 distinct CDR3 sequences listed, about 60% were seen once; the top ten hold about 11%. Material: blood. These receptors were obtained from a girl aged 2 to 10 with multiple sclerosis. Each CDR3 is given with its conserved first and last residue.

length | V | CDR3
19 | TRBV4-1 | CASSRTQTTGLAGEETQYF
17 | TRBV11-2 | CASSLRRTPGRGETQYF
13 | TRBV27 | CAAGDRGRNEQFF
12 | TRBV20-1 | CSASTDYNEQFF
14 | TRBV29-1 | CSVFHGPGNNEQFF
14 | TRBV20-1 | CSARGPDYNSPLHF
16 | TRBV29-1 | CSVELRTGAWSYGYTF
14 | TRBV12-3/TRBV12-4 | CASSWTEAKNIQYF
15 | TRBV20-1 | CSARSPGRGMYEQYF
15 | TRBV3-1 | CASSQVSTAGVEQYF
16 | TRBV29-1 | CSVEDRVSGSTYEQYF
12 | TRBV20-1 | CSAGNLRDEQFF
13 | TRBV25-1 | CASSGMGVETQYF
18 | TRBV7-2 | CASSRRTGGIAGANVLTF
12 | TRBV6-2/TRBV6-3 | CASSYVTSTYTF
13 | TRBV12-3/TRBV12-4 | CASSLGGPYGYTF
13 | TRBV20-1 | CSAGGRAEQPQHF
18 | TRBV7-3 | CASSSLSSGRGGNNEQFF
14 | TRBV7-2 | CASGSPGEIGGYTF
16 | TRBV5-1 | CASSLNSVSSYNEQFF
15 | TRBV24-1 | CATSDIASGTDTQYF
14 | TRBV29-1 | CSVAIGTQEETQYF
16 | TRBV10-1 | CASSDIASGMSNEQFF
17 | TRBV6-6 | CASSRGTSGGLYNEQFF
14 | TRBV20-1 | CSAWTSASYNEQFF
13 | TRBV4-3 | CASSQALAETQYF
14 | TRBV29-1 | CSVEPGTDSYEQYF
14 | TRBV25-1 | CASSDLQGQTEAFF
13 | TRBV12-3/TRBV12-4 | CASSPRLRNEQFF
15 | TRBV5-1 | CASSLADQTGNEQFF
14 | TRBV3-1 | CASSQAVPAGEQFF
15 | TRBV20-1 | CSAPQGGDPYNEQYF
13 | TRBV3-1 | CASSRGNLETQYF
14 | TRBV29-1 | CSVGERRWAHEQFF
15 | TRBV5-4 | CASRPRGLFTDTQYF
13 | TRBV6-1 | CASSEVPGGGYTF
13 | TRBV3-1 | CASSRPSRETQYF
18 | TRBV20-1 | CSARMIGGRYTNYNEQFF
14 | TRBV6-2/TRBV6-3 | CASSYGTVYNEQFF
16 | TRBV12-5 | CASGLVPRPTSNEQFF
16 | TRBV7-7 | CASSLRRPTGYYGYTF
14 | TRBV5-5 | CASSQLRFYNEQFF
16 | TRBV4-1 | CASRLLGQGGPGELFF
13 | TRBV20-1 | CSAPQTTKPEAFF
14 | TRBV4-3 | CASSRGLLTDTQYF
12 | TRBV5-6 | CTSSLVTNEAFF
16 | TRBV11-2 | CASSLDQTGANYGYTF
17 | TRBV4-1 | CASSQDLGDRRNYGYTF
16 | TRBV12-3/TRBV12-4 | CASSLGSRTTSYEQYF
15 | TRBV6-2/TRBV6-3 | CASSSIAGGRDEQFF
13 | TRBV29-1 | CSVDIQGQNEQFF
15 | TRBV7-2 | CASSPGLAGGREQYF
13 | TRBV6-5 | CASRASGADTQYF
15 | TRBV20-1 | CSARGLRAAQETQYF
13 | TRBV7-9 | CASSLQGIHEQYF